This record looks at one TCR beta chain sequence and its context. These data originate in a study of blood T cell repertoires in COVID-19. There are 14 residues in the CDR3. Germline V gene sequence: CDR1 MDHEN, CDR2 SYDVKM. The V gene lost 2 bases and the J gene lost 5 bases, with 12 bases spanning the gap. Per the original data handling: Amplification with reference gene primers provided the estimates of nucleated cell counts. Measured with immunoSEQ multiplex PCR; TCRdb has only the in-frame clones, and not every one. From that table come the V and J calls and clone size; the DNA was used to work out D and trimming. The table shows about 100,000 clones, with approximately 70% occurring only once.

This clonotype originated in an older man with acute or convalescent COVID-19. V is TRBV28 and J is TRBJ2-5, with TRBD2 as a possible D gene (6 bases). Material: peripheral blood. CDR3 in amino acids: CASSLRPGEETQYF. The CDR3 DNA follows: TGTGCCAGCAGTTTACGGCCGGGAGAGGAGACCCAGTACTTC.